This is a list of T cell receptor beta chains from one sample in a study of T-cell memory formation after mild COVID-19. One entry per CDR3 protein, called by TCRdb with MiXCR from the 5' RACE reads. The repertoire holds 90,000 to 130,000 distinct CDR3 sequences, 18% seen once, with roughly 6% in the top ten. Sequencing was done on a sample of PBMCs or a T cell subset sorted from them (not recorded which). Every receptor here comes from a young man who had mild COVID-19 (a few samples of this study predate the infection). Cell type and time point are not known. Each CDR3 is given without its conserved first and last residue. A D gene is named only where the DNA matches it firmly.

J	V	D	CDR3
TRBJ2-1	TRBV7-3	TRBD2	ASRWLAGSNEQF
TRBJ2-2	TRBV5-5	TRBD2	ASGLAANTGELF
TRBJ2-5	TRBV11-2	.	ASSGETGWETQY
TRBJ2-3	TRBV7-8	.	ASSLLPSTDTQY
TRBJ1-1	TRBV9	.	ASSVEAQAGGKAF
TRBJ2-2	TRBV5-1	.	ASSLLSSTGELF
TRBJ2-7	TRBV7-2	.	ASSLARGISYEQY
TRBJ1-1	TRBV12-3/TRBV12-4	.	ASSLRAGAF
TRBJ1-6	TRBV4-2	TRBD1	ASSHPTGGYNSPLH
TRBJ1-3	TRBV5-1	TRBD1	ASSRGPGDSRNTIY
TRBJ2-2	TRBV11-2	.	ASKDANTGELF
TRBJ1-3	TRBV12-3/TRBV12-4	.	ASSFDRGNTIY
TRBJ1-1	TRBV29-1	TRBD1	SVDTTGGGTEAF
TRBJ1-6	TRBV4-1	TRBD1	ASSQWGQGASPLH
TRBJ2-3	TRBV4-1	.	ASSQPTDAQY
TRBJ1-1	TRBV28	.	ASSLGGVRTEAF
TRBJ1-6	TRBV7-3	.	ASSSHGGASSYNSPLH
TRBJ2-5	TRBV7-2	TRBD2	ASSSSTSGATQY
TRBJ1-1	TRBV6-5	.	ASSYSLITEAF
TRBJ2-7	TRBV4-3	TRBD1	ASSQWTGDEQY
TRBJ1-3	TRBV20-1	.	SASGEPSGNTIY
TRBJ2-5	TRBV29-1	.	SVARAVGSGETQY
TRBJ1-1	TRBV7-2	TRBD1	ASSYRQGTEAF
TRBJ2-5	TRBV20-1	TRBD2	SARIAGPYQETQY
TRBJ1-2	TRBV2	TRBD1	ASRTGTGAS
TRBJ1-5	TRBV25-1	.	ASSESSGEPNQPQH
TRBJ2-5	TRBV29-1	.	SVEGYRPGETQY
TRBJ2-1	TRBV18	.	ASSPDLTHEQF
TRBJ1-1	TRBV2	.	ASSELQSSTAF
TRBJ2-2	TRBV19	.	ASSGVGGTGELF
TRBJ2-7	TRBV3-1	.	ASSQDRNGLYEQY
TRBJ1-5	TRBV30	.	AWTGDGGDQPQH
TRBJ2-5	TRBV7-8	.	ASSLVPEGETQY
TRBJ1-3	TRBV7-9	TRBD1	ASSLTGGTGNTIY
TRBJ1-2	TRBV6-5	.	ASSYDRKSTGYT
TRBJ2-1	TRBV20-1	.	SAKDGYNEQF
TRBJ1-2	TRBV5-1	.	ASSLDPVLYGYT
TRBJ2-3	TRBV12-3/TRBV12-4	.	ASSFRDQEGDTQY
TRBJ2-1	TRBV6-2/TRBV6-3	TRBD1	ASSSHRDRGLNEQF
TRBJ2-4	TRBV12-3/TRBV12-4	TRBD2	ASRGLAGKNIQY
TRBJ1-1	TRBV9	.	ASSVVGEGYGTEAF
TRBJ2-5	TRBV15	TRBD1	ATSTGTVGGWETQY
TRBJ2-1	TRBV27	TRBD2	ASSSTTIGLAGGSYNEQF
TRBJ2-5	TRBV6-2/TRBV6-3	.	ASNRPVRPTGSDQETQY
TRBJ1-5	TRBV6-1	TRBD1	ASSQKGAGGQPQH
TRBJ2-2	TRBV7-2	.	ASSFSVLGELF
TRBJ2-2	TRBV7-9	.	ASSAQLSGTGELF
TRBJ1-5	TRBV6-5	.	ASSFPGQPQH
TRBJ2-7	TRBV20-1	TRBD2	SATGRGAYYEQY
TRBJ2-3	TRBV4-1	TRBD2	ASSQVPPGGGSTDTQY
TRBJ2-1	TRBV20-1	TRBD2	SAVPGLGPYNEQF
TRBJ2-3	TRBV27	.	ASSLLGGTDTQY
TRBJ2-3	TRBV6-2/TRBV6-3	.	ASSPEWDTQY
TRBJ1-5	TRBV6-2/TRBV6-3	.	ASTTTWRFSNQPQH